Following are 22 T cell receptor beta chains from one sample sequenced in a study of a mutant IDH1 vaccine in newly diagnosed glioma. The time point: week 5, during vaccination. Vaccine doses each comprised 300 ug of mutant IDH1 20-mer peptide, with topical imiquimod. These receptors' targets are unknown. Libraries were prepared by immunoSEQ multiplex PCR; TCRdb keeps only in-frame clonotypes and omits some of them. The sample shows 45,000 to 60,000 clones, about three quarters of them seen only once. Sequencing was performed on PBMCs, taken from a glioma patient whose treatment included an IDH1 peptide vaccine. These receptor sequences come from a man between 45 and 60 years old with glioma.

The V and J genes are TRBV5-1 and TRBJ1-1; tentatively, D is TRBD1 (5 bases). CDR3 length equals 14 residues. Trimming removed 0 bases at V and 8 bases at J, with 14 bases between. In germline, CDR1 is SGHRS, CDR2 YFSETQ. The CDR3 DNA follows: TGCGCCAGCAGCTTGGCCGGGGGTCTGGGAGAAGCTTTCTTT. It encodes CASSLAGGLGEAFF.

The J gene is TRBJ2-7, the V gene TRBV30; 9 bases align to TRBD1. Germline loops: CDR1 GTSNPN, CDR2 SVGIG (reference sequence). CDR3 length equals 13 residues. The junction had 8 bases not matched to a gene; V was cut back by 7 bases and J by 4 bases. CDR3 bases: TGTGCCTCGGCCGGGACAGGGTCTTACGAGCAGTACTTC. As protein: CASAGTGSYEQYF.

The CDR3 spells CATTVDRGGDEQFF. The CDR3 nucleotides read TGTGCCACGACCGTGGACAGGGGAGGTGATGAGCAGTTCTTC. The rearrangement joins TRBV10-3 to TRBJ2-1; 9 nucleotides agree with TRBD1. CDR3 length: 14 amino acids. From germline, CDR1 is ENHRY and CDR2 SYGVKD. The J segment lost 8 bases and the V segment lost 10 bases, leaving 12 bases of the junction unmatched.

The chain uses TRBV9 and TRBJ2-2; D unresolved. The CDR3 is made up of 14 amino acids. Looked up from germline, CDR1 is SGDLS and CDR2 is YYNGEE. V was clipped by 1 base and J by 4 bases, with 8 bases between them. For the CDR3, the DNA is TGTGCCAGCAGCGTAAGGGTGGGCACCGGGGAGCTGTTTTTT. This codes for CASSVRVGTGELFF.

The chain combines TRBV29-1 with TRBJ2-7; 7 bases are a match to TRBD1. The junction had 15 bases not matched to a gene; V was cut back by 7 bases and J by 3 bases. The CDR3 runs to 15 residues. CDR1 and CDR2 from the germline V gene are SQVTM and ANQGSEA. The CDR3 DNA sequence: TGCAGCGGCTGGATCGGGTCGACAGGGAACTACGAGCAGTACTTC. It yields the protein CSGWIGSTGNYEQYF.

The table lists this clone with a few counts. This same CDR3 is encoded by further DNA sequences in the sample. The chain recombines TRBV30 with TRBJ1-1, with no clear D. The V gene's germline CDR1 is GTSNPN and CDR2 SVGIG (reference sequence). V lost 2 bases and J lost 4, with 11 bases in between. The CDR3 runs to 13 residues. CDR3 coding DNA: TGTGCCTGGAGTACGTCCCGGGGCACTGAAGCTTTCTTT. The encoded protein is CAWSTSRGTEAFF.

As for this clone: The junction shows a germline mismatch at one end, possibly a read error. V gene TRBV7-7 combines with J gene TRBJ2-5; D ambiguous. CDR1 and CDR2 (germline): SSHAT, FNYEAQ (reference sequence). CDR3 length: 13 amino acids. CDR3 protein: CASSRALGETQYF. CDR3 coding DNA: TGTGCTAGCAGCCGTGCCCTGGGAGAGACCCAGTACTTC.

J is TRBJ2-1 and V is TRBV11-2; D assignment may be TRBD1 or TRBD2 (5 bases each). Germline V gene data show CDR1 as SGHAT and CDR2 as FQNNGV. V lost 3 bases and J lost 5, with 11 bases in between. The CDR3 contains 14 residues. CDR3 amino acids: CASSFRDPNNEQFF. CDR3 coding DNA: TGTGCCAGCAGCTTCCGGGACCCAAACAATGAGCAGTTCTTC.

V usage is TRBV2 and J usage is TRBJ1-1; D call uncertain. The V gene's germline CDR1 is SNHLY and CDR2 FYNNEI. The CDR3 covers 15 residues. V lost 4 bases and J 0 bases, leaving 12 bases between the germline ends. The CDR3 bases are TGTGCCAGCAGTGCCCTTAGACTTATGAACACTGAAGCTTTCTTT. As protein: CASSALRLMNTEAFF.

The table lists this clone with a count of one. The V gene is TRBV6-5, the J gene TRBJ2-5; 9 bases are shared with TRBD2. CDR1 MNHEY and CDR2 SVGAGI come from the germline V gene. This CDR3 spans 15 amino acids. J was trimmed by 5 bases and V by 2 bases; bases with no gene match: 6. CDR3 sequence reads: CASSYGAGGRETQYF. Written as DNA, the CDR3 is TGTGCCAGCAGTTACGGAGCGGGGGGAAGGGAGACCCAGTACTTC.

As DNA, the CDR3 is TGTGCCAGTAGTATGCCGGACAAGCTCCAAGAGACCCAGTACTTC. Residues: CASSMPDKLQETQYF. This chain links TRBV19 with TRBJ2-5; perhaps TRBD1 as D (5 bases). CDR1 and CDR2 from the germline V gene are LNHDA and SQIVND (reference sequence). The CDR3 sequence is 15 residues long. V lost 3 bases to trimming and J lost 1 base, with 12 bases between them.

The rearrangement joins TRBV7-8 to TRBJ1-4, with 9 bases identical to TRBD1. The CDR3 spans 14 residues. V lost 4 bases to trimming and J lost 7 bases; unmatched junction nucleotides: 4. CDR1 is SGHVS and CDR2 is FQNEAQ in the germline V gene. The CDR3 DNA reads TGTGCCAGCAGCTCCCGGGACAGGGCTGAAAAACTGTTTTTT. As protein: CASSSRDRAEKLFF.

The chain is built from TRBV10-3 and TRBJ1-1, with 9 bases matching TRBD1. Germline CDR1 reads ENHRY; CDR2 reads SYGVKD. The CDR3 spans 15 residues. V shed 6 bases and J 0 bases; nucleotides not matched to a gene: 5. DNA of the CDR3: TGTGCCATCAGAACAGGGGGCTCAATGAACACTGAAGCTTTCTTT. As protein: CAIRTGGSMNTEAFF.

This clone has just one count. The V gene is TRBV5-1, the J gene TRBJ2-7, with 7 bases identical to TRBD1. The length of the CDR3 is 14 residues. The germline gives CDR1 SGHRS, CDR2 YFSETQ. Trimming at V came to 5 bases and at J to 5 bases, leaving 10 bases not matched to a gene. The CDR3 loop is CASRGRGGIDEQYF. In nucleotides, the CDR3 is TGCGCCAGCAGGGGGCGAGGGGGCATCGACGAGCAGTACTTC.

In its sample, this clone was seen once. The chain couples TRBV7-2 to TRBJ1-1; no firm D call. V was clipped by 0 bases and J by 1 base, with 3 bases between them. Germline lookup yields CDR1 SGHTA and CDR2 FQGNSA. The CDR3 contains 13 residues. DNA of the CDR3: TGTGCCAGCAGCTTAGCAGAGAACACTGAAGCTTTCTTT. Translation: CASSLAENTEAFF.

V and J are TRBV7-8 and TRBJ1-4; D call uncertain. CDR1 SGHVS and CDR2 FQNEAQ come from the germline V gene. The V end was cut by 3 bases, the J end by 0 bases, with 11 bases between. CDR3 length: 16 amino acids. CDR3 sequence: CASSLDQQSTNEKLFF. Written as DNA, the CDR3 is TGTGCCAGCAGCTTGGACCAACAATCAACTAATGAAAAACTGTTTTTT. The full variable domain, completed using reference TRBV7-8 and TRBJ1-4, is GAGVSQSPRYKVAKRGQDVALRCDPISGHVSLFWYQQALGQGPEFLTYFQNEAQLDKSGLPSDRFFAERPEGSVSTLKIQRTQQEDSAVYLCASSLDQQSTNEKLFFGSGTQLSVL.

The CDR3 loop is CSVGGQGGYNEQFF. The CDR3, as DNA: TGCAGCGTTGGGGGACAGGGGGGCTACAATGAGCAGTTCTTC. The chain couples TRBV29-1 to TRBJ2-1, with TRBD1 matching 11 bases. Germline lookup yields CDR1 SQVTM and CDR2 ANQGSEA. CDR3 length equals 14 residues. J was trimmed by 3 bases and V by 4 bases; bases with no gene match: 2.

This clone was picked up a small number of times. The chain joins TRBV15 to TRBJ1-3; D unresolved. Trimming removed 0 bases from V and 6 bases from J, with 12 bases in between. CDR3 length: 15 amino acids. Germline CDR1 reads LNHNV; CDR2 reads YYDKDF (reference sequence). The CDR3 sequence is CATSRDGGFVNTIYF. In DNA form, the CDR3 reads TGTGCCACCAGCAGAGACGGTGGTTTCGTAAACACCATATATTTT.

The J gene is TRBJ2-2, the V gene TRBV4-1; unclear D gene. In germline, CDR1 is MGHRA, CDR2 YSYEKL. V dropped 5 bases and J dropped 1 base, with 8 bases sitting between them. This CDR3 region has 14 residues. In DNA form, the CDR3 reads TGCGCCAGCAGCTCACAGAAGAACACCGGGGAGCTGTTTTTT. It is translated as CASSSQKNTGELFF.

The gene calls are TRBV5-5 and TRBJ2-5; no clear D gene. Germline V gives CDR1 SGHKS, CDR2 YYEKEE (reference sequence). V dropped 4 bases and J dropped 2 bases, with 9 bases sitting between them. The CDR3 length is 13 residues. CDR3 residues: CASSPGGQETQYF. The CDR3 nucleotides are TGTGCCAGCAGCCCCGGCGGACAAGAGACCCAGTACTTC.

The rearrangement joins TRBV6-1 to TRBJ2-7, with TRBD1 matching 10 bases. The CDR3 length is 14 residues. V lost 4 bases to trimming and J lost 3 bases; unmatched junction nucleotides: 3. The germline V gene has CDR1 MNHNS and CDR2 SASEGT. The CDR3 DNA reads as TGTGCCAGCAGTGTCCGGGACAGGGGCTACGAGCAGTACTTC. Translation gives CASSVRDRGYEQYF.

The rearrangement uses TRBV7-2 and TRBJ2-7; weak D call: TRBD1 (6 bases). Trimming removed 2 bases at V and 4 bases at J, with 12 bases between. There are 14 residues in the CDR3. Germline V CDR1 and CDR2: SGHTA, FQGNSA. Here the CDR3 DNA reads TGTGCCAGCAGCTTACCTGGGGGCGGTTACGAGCAGTACTTC. Its protein product is CASSLPGGGYEQYF.